These T cell receptor beta chains were read from a single sample in a study of identical twins. TCRdb independently ran MiXCR on the 5' RACE reads; one entry per CDR3 protein. This sample has 350,000 or so distinct CDR3 sequences; roughly 9% occur once, and the top ten carry roughly 8.7%. Source material: naive T cells sorted from blood. The receptors shown here come from a woman between 50 and 59 years old in good health. Both conserved end residues are part of each CDR3. Clone sizes are given selectively: once, few, many, or a class where the clone is expanded.

j_call v_call clone_size cdr3_aa
TRBJ1-2 TRBV18 few CASSPEQSFYGYTF
TRBJ2-1 TRBV3-1 few CASSQLSSSYNEQFF
TRBJ2-3 TRBV7-6 - CASSSSSGDTDTQYF
TRBJ2-2 TRBV24-1 many CATSDFRVNTGELFF
TRBJ2-3 TRBV5-1 - CASSQHTDTQYF
TRBJ2-7 TRBV5-1 few CASSLGARVSDLEQYF
TRBJ2-1 TRBV12-5 - CASGRLFPGQGVQEQFF
TRBJ2-6 TRBV20-1 - CSTRDQLSRSGANVLTF
TRBJ1-1 TRBV12-3/TRBV12-4 many CASGIPTVRHTEAFF
TRBJ2-1 TRBV5-5 few CASSLFGNKGDEQFF
TRBJ2-3 TRBV21-1 many CASRGLGQDTDTQYF
TRBJ2-1 TRBV9 - CASSFSGIHNEQFF
TRBJ2-6 TRBV5-1 - CASSRIAGGPVGANVLTF
TRBJ1-2 TRBV27 few CASSLSPQGGQYGYTF
TRBJ2-1 TRBV2 few CASSGGLAGGKSEQFF
TRBJ1-1 TRBV20-1 many CSAIKDPGGYPEAFF
TRBJ2-1 TRBV3-1 many CASSQDTPRRPYNEQFF
TRBJ2-1 TRBV20-1 few CSATSGGLHLFNEQFF
TRBJ2-7 TRBV29-1 - CSVVGSPYEQYF
TRBJ1-1 TRBV6-6 - CASSSTGSNAEAFF
TRBJ1-5 TRBV12-3/TRBV12-4 many CASSPLGEKISNQPQHF
TRBJ2-1 TRBV5-6 few CASSLGANNEQFF
TRBJ1-5 TRBV19 - CASSTSTGGWGSNQPQHF
TRBJ2-2 TRBV29-1 many CSAPGTIETGELFF
TRBJ2-5 TRBV20-1 many CSVGTQYF
TRBJ2-6 TRBV29-1 - CSVTDTTGANVLTF
TRBJ2-1 TRBV28 - CAMGEASSYNEQFF
TRBJ1-1 TRBV4-1 - CASSQGGLSTEAFF
TRBJ2-1 TRBV7-8 few CASSLRVSSYNEQFF
TRBJ2-1 TRBV7-8 - CASSPDWGNEQFF
TRBJ1-1 TRBV6-5 few CASRVGQGNTEAFF
TRBJ1-5 TRBV6-8 many CASSYEGRSNQPQHF
TRBJ2-6 TRBV12-5 - CASAYRASWASGANVLTF
TRBJ1-5 TRBV9 - CASSATGDSNQPQHF
TRBJ2-2 TRBV29-1 - CSGGQGSGHTGELFF
TRBJ1-2 TRBV29-1 many CSVKPHRGDGYTF
TRBJ2-1 TRBV29-1 - CSVPRGGSYNEQFF
TRBJ2-3 TRBV19 - CATQTSGRVTDTQYF
TRBJ2-1 TRBV10-3 - CAIGRGSYNEQFF
TRBJ2-2 TRBV6-1 few CASSELGPQNTGELFF
TRBJ2-1 TRBV14 few CASSQAVEQFF
TRBJ1-1 TRBV12-3/TRBV12-4 - CASRTGGRSEAFF
TRBJ2-1 TRBV7-2 few CASSPGGLRDEQFF
TRBJ2-2 TRBV10-3 few CAISEVGGTHTGELFF
TRBJ1-5 TRBV20-1 - CSARGGWVDSNQPQHF
TRBJ2-1 TRBV5-1 few CASSLGGGRALYNEQFF
TRBJ1-2 TRBV6-5 - CASISQSNNYGYTF
TRBJ2-4 TRBV7-6 once CASSPGGGIQYF
TRBJ2-6 TRBV20-1 - CSARVSGGANVLTF
TRBJ2-4 TRBV6-5 many CASSPLWGKETKNIQYF
TRBJ2-1 TRBV3-1 - CASSQGGQLYNEQFF
TRBJ2-1 TRBV11-2 few CASSLGGLEDEQFF
TRBJ2-1 TRBV12-3/TRBV12-4 - CASSLGRPWNNEQFF
TRBJ2-1 TRBV20-1 many CSSLGGTEQFF
TRBJ2-1 TRBV11-2 - CASSDQGAHRYNEQFF
TRBJ1-2 TRBV6-5 - CASSRVGAVYGYTF
TRBJ2-5 TRBV20-1 - CSARDTGTGSETQYF
TRBJ1-1 TRBV5-1 many CASSLGLEAFF
TRBJ2-3 TRBV5-1 - CASSLASSAAEGTQYF
TRBJ2-5 TRBV5-1 - CASTDLAGVETQYF